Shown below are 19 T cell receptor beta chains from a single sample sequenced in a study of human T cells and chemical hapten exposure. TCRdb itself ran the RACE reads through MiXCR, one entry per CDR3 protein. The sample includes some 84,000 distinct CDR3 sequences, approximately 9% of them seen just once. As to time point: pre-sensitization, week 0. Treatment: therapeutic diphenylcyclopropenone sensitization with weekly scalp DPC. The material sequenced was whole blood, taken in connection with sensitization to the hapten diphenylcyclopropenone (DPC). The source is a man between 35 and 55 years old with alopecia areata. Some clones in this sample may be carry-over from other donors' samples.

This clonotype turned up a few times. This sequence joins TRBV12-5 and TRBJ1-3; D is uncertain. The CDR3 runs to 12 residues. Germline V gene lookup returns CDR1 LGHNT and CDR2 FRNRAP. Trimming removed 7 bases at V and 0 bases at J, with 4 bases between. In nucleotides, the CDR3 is TGTGCTAGTGCTGCCTCTGGAAACACCATATATTTT. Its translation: CASAASGNTIYF.

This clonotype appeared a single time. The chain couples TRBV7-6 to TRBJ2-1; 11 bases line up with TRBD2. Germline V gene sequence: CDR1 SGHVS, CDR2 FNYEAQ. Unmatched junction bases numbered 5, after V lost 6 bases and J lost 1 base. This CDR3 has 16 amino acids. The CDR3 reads CASSPTSGGSYNEQFF. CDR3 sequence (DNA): TGTGCCAGCAGTCCAACTAGCGGGGGTTCCTACAATGAGCAGTTCTTC. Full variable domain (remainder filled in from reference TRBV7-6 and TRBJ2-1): GAGVSQSPRYKVTKRGQDVALRCDPISGHVSLYWYRQALGQGPEFLTYFNYEAQQDKSGLPNDRFSAERPEGSISTLTIQRTEQRDSAMYRCASSPTSGGSYNEQFFGPGTRLTVL.

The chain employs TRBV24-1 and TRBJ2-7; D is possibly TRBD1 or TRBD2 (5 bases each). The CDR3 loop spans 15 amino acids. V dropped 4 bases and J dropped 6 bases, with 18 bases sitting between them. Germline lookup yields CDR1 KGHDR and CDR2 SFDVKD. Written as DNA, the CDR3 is TGTGCCACCAGTGACCGGGACCTGGTAAGTATCGAGCAGTACGTC. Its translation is CATSDRDLVSIEQYV.

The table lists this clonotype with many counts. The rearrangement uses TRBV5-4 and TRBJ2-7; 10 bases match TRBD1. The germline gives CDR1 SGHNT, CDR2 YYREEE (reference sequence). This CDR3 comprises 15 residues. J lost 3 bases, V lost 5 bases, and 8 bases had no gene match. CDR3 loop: CASSSGTGAGYEQYF. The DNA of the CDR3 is TGTGCCAGCAGTTCGGGGACAGGGGCTGGCTACGAGCAGTACTTC.

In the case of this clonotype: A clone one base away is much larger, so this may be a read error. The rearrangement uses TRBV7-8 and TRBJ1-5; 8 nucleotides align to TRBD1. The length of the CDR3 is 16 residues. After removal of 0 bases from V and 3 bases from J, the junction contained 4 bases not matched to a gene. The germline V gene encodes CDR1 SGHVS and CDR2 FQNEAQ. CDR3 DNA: TGTGCCAGCAGCTTAGCGACGGACAGGGACAATCAGCCCCAGCATTTT. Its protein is CASSLATDRDNQPQHF.

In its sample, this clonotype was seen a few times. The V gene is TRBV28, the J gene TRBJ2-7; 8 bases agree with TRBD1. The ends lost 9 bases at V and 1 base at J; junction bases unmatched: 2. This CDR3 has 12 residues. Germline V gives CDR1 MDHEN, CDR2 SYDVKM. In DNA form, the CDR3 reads TGTGCCAGTAGGACAGGGTCCTACGAGCAGTACTTC. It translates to CASRTGSYEQYF.

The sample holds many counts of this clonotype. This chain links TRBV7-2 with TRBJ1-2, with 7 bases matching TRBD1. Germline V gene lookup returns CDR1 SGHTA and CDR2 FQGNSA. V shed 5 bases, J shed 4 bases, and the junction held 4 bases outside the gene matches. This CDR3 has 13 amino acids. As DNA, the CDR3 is TGTGCCAGCAGCGTAGACAGGGTCTATGGCTACACCTTC. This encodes CASSVDRVYGYTF.

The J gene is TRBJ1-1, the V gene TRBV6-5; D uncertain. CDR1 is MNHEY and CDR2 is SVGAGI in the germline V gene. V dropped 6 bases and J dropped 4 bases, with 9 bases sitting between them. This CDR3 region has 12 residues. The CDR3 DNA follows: TGTGCCAGCAGGACGTGGGCCACTGAAGCTTTCTTT. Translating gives CASRTWATEAFF.

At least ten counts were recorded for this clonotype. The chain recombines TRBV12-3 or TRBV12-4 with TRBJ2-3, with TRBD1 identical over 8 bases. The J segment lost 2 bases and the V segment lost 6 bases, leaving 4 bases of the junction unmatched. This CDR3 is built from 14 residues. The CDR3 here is CASSLGQATDTQYF. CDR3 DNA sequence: TGTGCCAGCAGCTTGGGACAGGCCACAGATACGCAGTATTTT.

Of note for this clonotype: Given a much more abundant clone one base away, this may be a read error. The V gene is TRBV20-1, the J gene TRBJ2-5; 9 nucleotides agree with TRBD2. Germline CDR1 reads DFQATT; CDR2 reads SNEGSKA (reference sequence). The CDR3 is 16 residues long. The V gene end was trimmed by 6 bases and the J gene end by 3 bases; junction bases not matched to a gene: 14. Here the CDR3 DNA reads TGCAGTGCGGCACAACGGGGTAGCGGGGGAAAAGAGACCCAGTACTTC. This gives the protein CSAAQRGSGGKETQYF.

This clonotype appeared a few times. CDR3 region: CASTYRAGERELFF. The CDR3 DNA sequence: TGTGCCAGCACATACCGAGCGGGAGAAAGGGAGCTGTTTTTT. The chain recombines TRBV6-5 with TRBJ2-2, with 8 bases matching TRBD2. V shed 7 bases, J shed 9 bases, and the junction held 10 bases outside the gene matches. Germline V CDR1 and CDR2: MNHEY, SVGAGI. The CDR3 consists of 14 residues.

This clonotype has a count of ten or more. CDR3 sequence reads: CASSGDRLSPLHF. DNA of the CDR3: TGTGCCAGCAGTGGGGACAGGCTCTCACCCCTCCACTTT. The rearrangement uses TRBV25-1 and TRBJ1-6; 8 bases align to TRBD1. The CDR3 is made up of 13 amino acids. Germline-derived CDR1 and CDR2 are MGHDK and SYGVNS. The V segment lost 4 bases and the J segment 10 bases; nucleotides outside the gene matches: 3. The full variable domain, in which reference TRBV25-1 and TRBJ1-6 provide the parts outside the CDR3, is EADIYQTPRYLVIGTGKKITLECSQTMGHDKMYWYQQDPGMELHLIHYSYGVNSTEKGDLSSESTVSRIRTEHFPLTLESARPSHTSQYLCASSGDRLSPLHFGNGTRLTVT.

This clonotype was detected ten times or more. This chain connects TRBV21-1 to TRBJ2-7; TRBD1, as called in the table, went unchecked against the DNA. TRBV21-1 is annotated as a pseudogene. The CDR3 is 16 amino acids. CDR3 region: CASSMQGARGSHEQYV. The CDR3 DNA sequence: TGTGCCAGCAGCATGCAAGGGGCCAGGGGGTCCCACGAGCAGTACGTC.

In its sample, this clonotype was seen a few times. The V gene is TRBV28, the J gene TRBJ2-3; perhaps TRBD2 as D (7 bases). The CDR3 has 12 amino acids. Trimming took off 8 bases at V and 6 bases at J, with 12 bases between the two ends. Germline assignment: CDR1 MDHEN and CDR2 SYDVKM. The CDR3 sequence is CASPGGADTQYF. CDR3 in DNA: TGTGCCAGCCCGGGGGGCGCGGATACGCAGTATTTT. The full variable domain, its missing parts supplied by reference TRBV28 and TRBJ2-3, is DVKVTQSSRYLVKRTGEKVFLECVQDMDHENMFWYRQDPGLGLRLIYFSYDVKMKEKGDIPEGYSVSREKKERFSLILESASTNQTSMYLCASPGGADTQYFGPGTRLTVL.

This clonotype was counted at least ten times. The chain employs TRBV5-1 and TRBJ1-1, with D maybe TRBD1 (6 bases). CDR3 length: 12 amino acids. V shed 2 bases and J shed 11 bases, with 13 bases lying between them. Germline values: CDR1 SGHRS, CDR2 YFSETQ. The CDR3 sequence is CASSLGQSAAFF. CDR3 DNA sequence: TGCGCCAGCAGCTTAGGACAGTCGGCCGCTTTCTTT.

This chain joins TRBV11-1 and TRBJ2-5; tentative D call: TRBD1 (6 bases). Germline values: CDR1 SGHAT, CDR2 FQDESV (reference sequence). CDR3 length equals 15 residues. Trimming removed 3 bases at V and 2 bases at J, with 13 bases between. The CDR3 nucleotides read TGTGCCAGCAGCTTGTCGGGACAAATTCAAGAGACCCAGTACTTC. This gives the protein CASSLSGQIQETQYF.

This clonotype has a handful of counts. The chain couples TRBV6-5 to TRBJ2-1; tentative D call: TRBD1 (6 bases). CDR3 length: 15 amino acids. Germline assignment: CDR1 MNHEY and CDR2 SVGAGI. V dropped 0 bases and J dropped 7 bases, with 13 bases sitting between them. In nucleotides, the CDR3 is TGTGCCAGCAGTTACTCTCGGACACAGGGAAATGAGCAGTTCTTC. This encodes CASSYSRTQGNEQFF.

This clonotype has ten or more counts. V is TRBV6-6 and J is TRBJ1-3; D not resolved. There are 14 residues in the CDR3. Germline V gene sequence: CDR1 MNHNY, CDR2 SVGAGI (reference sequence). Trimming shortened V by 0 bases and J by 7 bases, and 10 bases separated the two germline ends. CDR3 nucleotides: TGTGCCAGCAGTTACTCCGAAGGCGCGAACACCATATATTTT. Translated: CASSYSEGANTIYF.

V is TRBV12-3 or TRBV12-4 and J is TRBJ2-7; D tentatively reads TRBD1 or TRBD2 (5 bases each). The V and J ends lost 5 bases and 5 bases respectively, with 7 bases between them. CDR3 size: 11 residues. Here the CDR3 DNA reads TGTGCCAGCAGTGGGGGTCACGAGCAGTACTTC. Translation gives CASSGGHEQYF.